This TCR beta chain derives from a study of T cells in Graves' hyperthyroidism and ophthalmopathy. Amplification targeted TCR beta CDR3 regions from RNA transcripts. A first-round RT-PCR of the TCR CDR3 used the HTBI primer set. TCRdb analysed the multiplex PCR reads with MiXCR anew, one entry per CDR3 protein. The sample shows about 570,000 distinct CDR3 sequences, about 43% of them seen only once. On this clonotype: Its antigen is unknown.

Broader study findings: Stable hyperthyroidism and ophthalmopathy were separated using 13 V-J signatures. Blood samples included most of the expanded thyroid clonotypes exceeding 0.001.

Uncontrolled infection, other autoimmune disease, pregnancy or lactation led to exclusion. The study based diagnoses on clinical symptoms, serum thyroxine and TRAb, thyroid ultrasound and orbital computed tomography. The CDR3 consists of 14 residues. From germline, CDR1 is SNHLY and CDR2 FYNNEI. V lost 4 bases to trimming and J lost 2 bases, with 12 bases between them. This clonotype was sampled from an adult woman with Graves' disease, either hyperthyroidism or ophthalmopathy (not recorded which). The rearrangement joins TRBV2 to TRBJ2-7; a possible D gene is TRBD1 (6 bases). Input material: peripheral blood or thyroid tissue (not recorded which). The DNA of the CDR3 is TGTGCCAGCAGTGGGACAGACGACACCTACGAGCAGTACTTC. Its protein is CASSGTDDTYEQYF.